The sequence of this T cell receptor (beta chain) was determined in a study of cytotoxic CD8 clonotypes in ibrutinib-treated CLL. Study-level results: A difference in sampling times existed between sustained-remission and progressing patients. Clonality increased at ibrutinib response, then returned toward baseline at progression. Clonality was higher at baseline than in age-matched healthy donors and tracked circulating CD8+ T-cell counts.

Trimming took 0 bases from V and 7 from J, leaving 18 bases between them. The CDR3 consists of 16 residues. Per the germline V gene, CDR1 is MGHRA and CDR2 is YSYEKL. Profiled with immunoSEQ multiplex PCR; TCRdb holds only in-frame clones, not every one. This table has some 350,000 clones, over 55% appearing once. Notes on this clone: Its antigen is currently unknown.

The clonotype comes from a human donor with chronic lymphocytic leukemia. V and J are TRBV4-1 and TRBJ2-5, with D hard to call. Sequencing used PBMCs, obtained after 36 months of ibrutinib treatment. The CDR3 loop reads CASSQDPYATRATQYF. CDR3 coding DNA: TGCGCCAGCAGCCAAGATCCCTACGCAACCCGAGCGACCCAGTACTTC.